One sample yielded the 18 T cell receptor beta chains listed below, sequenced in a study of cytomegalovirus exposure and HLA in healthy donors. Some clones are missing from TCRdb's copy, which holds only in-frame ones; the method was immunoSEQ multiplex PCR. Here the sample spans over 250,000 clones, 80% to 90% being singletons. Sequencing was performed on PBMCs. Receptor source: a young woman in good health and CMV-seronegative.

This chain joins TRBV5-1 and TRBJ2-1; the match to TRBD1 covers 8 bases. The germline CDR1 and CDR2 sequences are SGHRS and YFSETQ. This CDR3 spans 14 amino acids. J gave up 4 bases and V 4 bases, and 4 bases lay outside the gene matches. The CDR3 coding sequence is TGCGCCAGCAGCATAGGGGACAGGTACAATGAGCAGTTCTTC. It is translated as CASSIGDRYNEQFF.

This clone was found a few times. In DNA, the CDR3 is TGTGCCAGCAGGGCCACAGGGACCGTCTCCTACGAGCAGTACTTC. It translates to CASRATGTVSYEQYF. The rearrangement uses TRBV6-5 and TRBJ2-7; a weak D match, TRBD1 (6 bases). CDR3 length: 15 amino acids. The germline V gene encodes CDR1 MNHEY and CDR2 SVGAGI. Trimming removed 6 bases at V and 0 bases at J, with 15 bases between.

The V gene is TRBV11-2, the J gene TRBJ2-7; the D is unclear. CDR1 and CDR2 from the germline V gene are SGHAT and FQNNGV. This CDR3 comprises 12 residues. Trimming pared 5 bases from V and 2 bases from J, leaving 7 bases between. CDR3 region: CASSPNPYEQYF. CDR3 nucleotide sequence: TGTGCCAGCAGCCCTAACCCCTACGAGCAGTACTTC.

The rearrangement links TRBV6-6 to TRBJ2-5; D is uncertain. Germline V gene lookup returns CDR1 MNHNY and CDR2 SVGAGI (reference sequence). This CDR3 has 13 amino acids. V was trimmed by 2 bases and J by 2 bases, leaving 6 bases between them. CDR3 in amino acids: CASSYGKQETQYF. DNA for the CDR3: TGTGCCAGCAGTTACGGCAAACAAGAGACCCAGTACTTC.

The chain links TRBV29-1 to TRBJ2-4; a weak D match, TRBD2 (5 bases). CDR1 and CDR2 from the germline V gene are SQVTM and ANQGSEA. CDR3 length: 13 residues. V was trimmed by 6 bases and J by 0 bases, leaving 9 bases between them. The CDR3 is CSVLAGAKNIQYF. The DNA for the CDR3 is TGCAGCGTGCTAGCTGGAGCCAAAAACATTCAGTACTTC. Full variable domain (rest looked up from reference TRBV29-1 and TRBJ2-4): SAVISQKPSRDICQRGTSLTIQCQVDSQVTMMFWYRQQPGQSLTLIATANQGSEATYESGFVIDKFPISRPNLTFSTLTVSNMSPEDSSIYLCSVLAGAKNIQYFGAGTRLSVL.

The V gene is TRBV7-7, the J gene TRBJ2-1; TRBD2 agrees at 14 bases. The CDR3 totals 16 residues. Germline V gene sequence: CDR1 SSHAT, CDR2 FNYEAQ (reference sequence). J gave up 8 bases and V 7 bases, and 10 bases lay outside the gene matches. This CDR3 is CASTRGTSGSSDEQFF. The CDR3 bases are TGTGCCAGCACCCGCGGGACTAGCGGGAGCTCGGATGAGCAGTTCTTC.

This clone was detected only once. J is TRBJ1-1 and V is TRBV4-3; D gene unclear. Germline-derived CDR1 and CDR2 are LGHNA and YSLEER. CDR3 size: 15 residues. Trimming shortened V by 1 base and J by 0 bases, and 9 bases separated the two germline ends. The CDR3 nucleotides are TGCGCCAGCAGCCAAGCCATGGACTTGAACACTGAAGCTTTCTTT. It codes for CASSQAMDLNTEAFF.

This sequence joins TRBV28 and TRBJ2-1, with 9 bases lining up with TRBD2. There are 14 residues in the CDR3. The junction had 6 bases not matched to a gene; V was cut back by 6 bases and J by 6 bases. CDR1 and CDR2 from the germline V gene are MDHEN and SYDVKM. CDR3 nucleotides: TGTGCCAGCAGGGATCCGGGACTAGCCAATGAGCAGTTCTTC. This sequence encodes CASRDPGLANEQFF.

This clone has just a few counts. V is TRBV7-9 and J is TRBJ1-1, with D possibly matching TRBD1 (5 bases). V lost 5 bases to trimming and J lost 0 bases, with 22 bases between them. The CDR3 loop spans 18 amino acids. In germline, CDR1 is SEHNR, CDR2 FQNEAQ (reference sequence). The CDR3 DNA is TGTGCCAGCAGCCTCTTTAGACAGTCAAAGGGTATGAACACTGAAGCTTTCTTT. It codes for CASSLFRQSKGMNTEAFF.

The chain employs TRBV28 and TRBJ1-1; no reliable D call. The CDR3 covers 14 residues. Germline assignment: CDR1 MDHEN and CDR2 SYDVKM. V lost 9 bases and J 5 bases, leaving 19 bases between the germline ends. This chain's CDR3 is CASPRGITDTEAFF. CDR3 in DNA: TGTGCCAGTCCCCGAGGAATAACTGATACTGAAGCTTTCTTT.

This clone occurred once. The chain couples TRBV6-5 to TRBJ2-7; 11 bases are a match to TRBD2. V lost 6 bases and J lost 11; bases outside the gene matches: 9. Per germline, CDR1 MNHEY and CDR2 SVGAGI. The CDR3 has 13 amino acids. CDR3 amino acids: CASSDPGLAEEYF. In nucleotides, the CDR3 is TGTGCCAGCAGCGACCCGGGACTAGCGGAGGAGTACTTC.

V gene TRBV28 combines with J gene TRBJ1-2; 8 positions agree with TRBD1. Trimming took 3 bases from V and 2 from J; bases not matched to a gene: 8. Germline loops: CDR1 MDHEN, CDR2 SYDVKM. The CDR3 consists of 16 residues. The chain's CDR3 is CASSLGGTGDNYGYTF. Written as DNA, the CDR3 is TGTGCCAGCAGTTTGGGGGGGACAGGCGACAACTATGGCTACACCTTC.

The DNA of the CDR3 is TGCGCCAGCAGCCAAGAAGCGGGACTAGCGGGGGAAGATGAGACCCAGTACTTC. This translates into CASSQEAGLAGEDETQYF. The chain carries TRBV4-3 and TRBJ2-5; 14 nucleotides align to TRBD2. CDR1 and CDR2 from the germline V gene are LGHNA and YSLEER. The CDR3 consists of 18 residues. V shed 0 bases, J shed 5 bases, and the junction held 8 bases outside the gene matches.

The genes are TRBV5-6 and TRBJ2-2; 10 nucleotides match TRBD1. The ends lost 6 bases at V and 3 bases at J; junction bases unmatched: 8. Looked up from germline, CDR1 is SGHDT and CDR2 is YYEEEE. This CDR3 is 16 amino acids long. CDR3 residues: CASNRQGAGYTGELFF. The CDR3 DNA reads TGTGCCAGCAACAGACAGGGGGCGGGATACACCGGGGAGCTGTTTTTT.

CDR3 residues: CSAKRTGSGTDTQYF. Written as DNA, the CDR3 is TGCAGCGCCAAGAGGACAGGCTCTGGCACAGATACGCAGTATTTT. The chain joins TRBV29-1 to TRBJ2-3; TRBD1 agrees at 7 bases. CDR1 SQVTM and CDR2 ANQGSEA come from the germline V gene. V dropped 7 bases and J dropped 1; count of bases not matched to a gene: 11. This CDR3 has 15 amino acids.

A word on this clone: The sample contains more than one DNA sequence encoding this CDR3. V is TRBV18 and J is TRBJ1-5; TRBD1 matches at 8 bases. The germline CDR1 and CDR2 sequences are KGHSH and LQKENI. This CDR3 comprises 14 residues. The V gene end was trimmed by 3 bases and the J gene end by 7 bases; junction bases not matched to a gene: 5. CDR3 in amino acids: CASSPRTGNQPQHF. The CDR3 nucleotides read TGTGCCAGCTCACCCCGGACAGGGAACCAGCCCCAGCATTTT.

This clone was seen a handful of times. CDR3 amino acids: CASSLYSNQPQHF. CDR3 coding DNA: TGCGCCAGCAGCTTGTATAGCAATCAGCCCCAGCATTTT. This chain connects TRBV5-1 to TRBJ1-5; no definite D call. The CDR3 loop spans 13 amino acids. The V and J ends lost 1 base and 0 bases respectively, with 2 bases between them. CDR1 and CDR2 from the germline V gene are SGHRS and YFSETQ.

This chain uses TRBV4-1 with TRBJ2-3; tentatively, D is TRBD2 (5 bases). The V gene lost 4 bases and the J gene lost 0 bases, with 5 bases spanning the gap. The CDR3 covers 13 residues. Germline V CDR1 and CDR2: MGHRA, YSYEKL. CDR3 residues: CASSRGSTDTQYF. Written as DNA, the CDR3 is TGCGCCAGCAGCCGAGGGAGCACAGATACGCAGTATTTT.